The 19 T cell receptor beta chains reported below all come from one sample, sequenced in a study of T-cell reconstitution after alpha-beta-depleted transplantation in children. Library preparation (for TCRbeta) was performed with unique molecular identifiers. TCRdb ran MiXCR on the PCR reads and lists one entry per CDR3 protein. The sample yields some 640,000 distinct CDR3 sequences, 16% seen once. Sequencing was performed on PBMCs from the stem cell graft donor, taken from the stem cell graft. These receptors all come from a human donor who donated a stem cell graft to a child with acute myeloid leukemia.

The chain has TRBV7-9 and TRBJ2-2, with D possibly matching TRBD1 (5 bases). Looked up from germline, CDR1 is SEHNR and CDR2 is FQNEAQ (reference sequence). The CDR3 loop spans 15 amino acids. The CDR3 is CARGPWASNTGELFF. The CDR3 region has the DNA TGTGCTAGGGGCCCTTGGGCCAGTAACACCGGGGAGCTGTTTTTT.

At least ten counts were recorded for this clonotype. The chain recombines TRBV6-1 with TRBJ2-7; 7 bases are a match to TRBD2. The CDR3 length is 14 residues. Per germline, CDR1 MNHNS and CDR2 SASEGT. The trim removed 6 bases at V and 5 bases at J, leaving 10 bases unmatched. CDR3 coding DNA: TGTGCCAGCAGGCGGGACTACGCCTCGGACGAGCAGTACTTC. Translated, it gives CASRRDYASDEQYF.

This clonotype showed up many times. As DNA, the CDR3 is TGCAGTGCTAGAGAGGACAGGGACTATGGCTACACCTTC. This gives the protein CSAREDRDYGYTF. This chain connects TRBV20-1 to TRBJ1-2, with 8 positions matching TRBD1. The V gene's germline CDR1 is DFQATT and CDR2 SNEGSKA (reference sequence). Unmatched junction bases numbered 0, after V lost 0 bases and J lost 3 bases. CDR3 length equals 13 residues.

The chain has TRBV4-1 and TRBJ1-1, with TRBD1 identical over 7 bases. J gave up 3 bases and V 1 base, and 5 bases lay outside the gene matches. Germline V gene lookup returns CDR1 MGHRA and CDR2 YSYEKL. The CDR3 extends over 15 amino acids. The CDR3 is CASSQAEGADTEAFF. Written as DNA, the CDR3 is TGCGCCAGCAGCCAAGCGGAGGGGGCCGACACTGAAGCTTTCTTT.

The rearrangement joins TRBV20-1 to TRBJ2-7; 7 nucleotides agree with TRBD2. The trim removed 0 bases at V and 2 bases at J, leaving 4 bases unmatched. The CDR3 contains 14 residues. CDR1 is DFQATT and CDR2 is SNEGSKA in the germline V gene (reference sequence). CDR3 nucleotides: TGCAGTGCTAGAGATTTAGCGGGTCCCTACGAGCAGTACTTC. Protein product: CSARDLAGPYEQYF.

This clonotype was observed at least ten times. The J gene is TRBJ2-3, the V gene TRBV20-1; 10 positions agree with TRBD2. Germline assignment: CDR1 DFQATT and CDR2 SNEGSKA (reference sequence). The CDR3 sequence is 14 residues long. V lost 6 bases and J lost 2; bases outside the gene matches: 5. In nucleotides, the CDR3 is TGCAGTGCCCAACTAGCGGGGCACACAGATACGCAGTATTTT. As protein: CSAQLAGHTDTQYF.

In this sample, this clonotype turned up many times. The CDR3 coding sequence is TGCGCCAGCAGCTCTCGGGGTGTAGCCGGCTACACCTTC. It encodes CASSSRGVAGYTF. The chain recombines TRBV5-1 with TRBJ1-2; D is ambiguous. The ends were cut back, 3 bases at V and 8 bases at J, with 14 bases in the middle. The CDR3 spans 13 residues. Looked up from germline, CDR1 is SGHRS and CDR2 is YFSETQ.

J is TRBJ2-7 and V is TRBV11-2; TRBD1 aligns across 7 bases. The V segment lost 2 bases and the J segment 0 bases; nucleotides outside the gene matches: 16. This CDR3 region has 19 residues. Germline loops: CDR1 SGHAT, CDR2 FQNNGV. CDR3 nucleotide sequence: TGTGCCAGCAGCTTACGGGACAGATCCAATAACCTTTACTCCTACGAGCAGTACTTC. It codes for CASSLRDRSNNLYSYEQYF.

At least ten counts were recorded for this clonotype. This CDR3 is CASSFPLWAQAALSTDTQYF. In DNA form, the CDR3 reads TGTGCCAGCAGCTTCCCTCTCTGGGCCCAAGCGGCCCTTAGCACAGATACGCAGTATTTT. This chain joins TRBV7-2 and TRBJ2-3; D is perhaps TRBD2 (5 bases). This CDR3 has 20 residues. V lost 3 bases, J lost 0 bases, and 25 bases lay in between. Germline CDR1 SGHTA, CDR2 FQGNSA.

As for this clonotype: A read error may be the cause here, since a much bigger clone is one base away. The chain has TRBV20-1 and TRBJ1-1; perhaps TRBD1 as D (5 bases). There are 14 residues in the CDR3. Germline V CDR1 and CDR2: DFQATT, SNEGSKA (reference sequence). The CDR3 DNA reads as TGCACTTCTAGAGATGGGGGGGGGAACACTGAAGCTTTCTTT. Its translation: CTSRDGGGNTEAFF.

The J gene is TRBJ2-7, the V gene TRBV10-3; 8 nucleotides match TRBD1. The CDR3 runs 16 residues. From germline, CDR1 is ENHRY and CDR2 SYGVKD. The junction had 15 bases not matched to a gene; V was cut back by 5 bases and J by 6 bases. Here the CDR3 reads CAISTGTGSSGREQYF. The DNA of the CDR3 is TGTGCCATCAGTACCGGGACAGGAAGTTCTGGTCGCGAGCAGTACTTC.

This clonotype was recorded at least ten times. The chain employs TRBV7-8 and TRBJ2-7; D possibly uses TRBD1 or TRBD2 (5 bases each). Trimming pared 5 bases from V and 6 bases from J, leaving 17 bases between. Germline V gene lookup returns CDR1 SGHVS and CDR2 FQNEAQ. The CDR3 is 14 residues long. In DNA form, the CDR3 reads TGTGCCAGCAGCGGCGGTTGGGGGATGGGCGAGCAGTACTTC. The encoded protein is CASSGGWGMGEQYF.

The chain links TRBV10-3 to TRBJ1-1; D call uncertain. Trimming removed 0 bases at V and 6 bases at J, with 8 bases between. CDR1 and CDR2 from the germline V gene are ENHRY and SYGVKD. This CDR3 is built from 13 residues. In nucleotides, the CDR3 is TGTGCCATCAGTGAGTCTCGAGACGCTGAAGCTTTCTTT. Translating it yields CAISESRDAEAFF.

The V call is TRBV20-1, the J call TRBJ2-3; weak D call: TRBD2 (6 bases). Per germline, CDR1 DFQATT and CDR2 SNEGSKA (reference sequence). Trimming left V 6 bases short and J 9 bases short, with 22 bases between. The CDR3 has 14 residues. CDR3 residues: CSAPRGGTVDTQYF. The CDR3 DNA sequence: TGCAGTGCCCCCCGGGGAGGCACTGTAGACACGCAGTATTTT.

This clonotype was counted ten times or more. The V and J genes are TRBV12-3 or TRBV12-4 and TRBJ2-3; a weak D match, TRBD1 (5 bases). V was trimmed by 6 bases and J by 6 bases, leaving 16 bases between them. This CDR3 has 14 amino acids. The CDR3 DNA sequence: TGTGCCAGCAGCTTTGGACATTCGGACGATACGCAGTATTTT. This gives the protein CASSFGHSDDTQYF.

This clonotype has just a few counts. The J gene is TRBJ2-7, the V gene TRBV7-2; the D is unclear. V dropped 8 bases and J dropped 5 bases, with 16 bases sitting between them. This CDR3 is 13 amino acids long. From germline, CDR1 is SGHTA and CDR2 FQGNSA. CDR3 sequence: CASSTPPAHEQYF. The CDR3 DNA sequence: TGTGCCAGCTCCACCCCGCCCGCCCACGAGCAGTACTTC.

The sample holds one count of this clonotype. One junction end disagrees with the germline gene, perhaps due to a read error. This sequence joins TRBV3-1 and TRBJ2-6; maybe TRBD2 (6 bases). CDR1 is LGHDT, CDR2 YNNKEL, per germline (reference sequence). The CDR3 contains 18 residues. CDR3 protein: CACSTRGIRGSGANVLTF. In DNA form, the CDR3 reads TGTGCCTGCAGCACTCGGGGGATACGAGGGTCTGGGGCCAACGTCCTGACTTTC. Together with reference TRBV3-1 and TRBJ2-6, the CDR3 gives the full variable domain: DTAVSQTPKYLVTQMGNDKSIKCEQNLGHDTMYWYKQDSKKFLKIMFSYNNKELIINETVPNRFSPKSPDKAHLNLHINSLELGDSAVYFCACSTRGIRGSGANVLTFGAGSRLTVL.

This chain links TRBV4-2 with TRBJ2-1; 7 nucleotides agree with TRBD2. V lost 0 bases and J lost 10; bases outside the gene matches: 12. CDR1 and CDR2 (germline): LGHNA, YNFKEQ. The length of the CDR3 is 16 residues. The CDR3 region has the DNA TGTGCCAGCAGCCAAGATGGTGGGGGACTAACGGGAGAGCAGTTCTTC. Encoded protein: CASSQDGGGLTGEQFF.

This clonotype was recorded a few times. The chain couples TRBV4-3 to TRBJ1-2; D not resolved. Germline V gene sequence: CDR1 LGHNA, CDR2 YSLEER. Trimming cost V 4 bases and J 0 bases, with 9 bases left between them. The CDR3 spans 14 residues. The CDR3 DNA reads as TGCGCCAGCAGCCTGAGGGAGCCTAACTATGGCTACACCTTC. Its translation: CASSLREPNYGYTF.